A selection of T cell receptor beta chains follows, all from one sample in a study of T cell responses to AZD1222 COVID-19 vaccine. The table came from immunoSEQ multiplex PCR; TCRdb's copy has only in-frame clones and leaves some out. Here the sample spans roughly 180,000 clones, roughly nine tenths being singletons. The source was peripheral blood, collected on day 0 of AZD1222 vaccination. The receptors here all came from an adult in good health. CDR3s include the opening cysteine and the closing phenylalanine or tryptophan. D genes are given only for firm matches. Rows give clone size only sometimes, using once, few, many, or a class for an expanded clone.

size: NA; D: TRBD1; J: TRBJ1-5; V: TRBV24-1; CDR3: CATSDNPGQGLEPQHF; DNA: TGTGCCACCAGTGATAATCCGGGACAGGGACTTGAACCCCAGCATTTT
size: NA; D: NA; J: TRBJ2-5; V: TRBV19; CDR3: CASSMQLAGETQYF; DNA: TGTGCCAGTAGCATGCAGCTAGCTGGAGAGACCCAGTACTTC
size: once; D: TRBD1; J: TRBJ1-6; V: TRBV11-3; CDR3: CASSSDSRTGAPLHF; DNA: TGTGCCAGCAGCTCAGACTCCCGGACAGGGGCACCCCTCCACTTT
size: once; D: NA; J: TRBJ1-5; V: TRBV19; CDR3: CASSIVVDQPQHF; DNA: TGTGCCAGTAGTATAGTAGTGGATCAGCCCCAGCATTTT
size: NA; D: NA; J: TRBJ1-2; V: TRBV6-5; CDR3: CASIPGPANYGYTF; DNA: TGTGCCAGCATTCCGGGGCCCGCTAACTATGGCTACACCTTC
size: NA; D: NA; J: TRBJ2-2; V: TRBV2; CDR3: CASRRFPLRGNTGELFF; DNA: TGTGCCAGCAGACGTTTCCCACTCAGGGGTAACACCGGGGAGCTGTTTTTT
size: NA; D: NA; J: TRBJ1-2; V: TRBV7-9; CDR3: CASSRDTPGPHYRGYTF; DNA: TGTGCCAGCAGCCGCGATACCCCTGGGCCCCACTACCGAGGCTACACCTTC
size: NA; D: TRBD1; J: TRBJ1-1; V: TRBV10-3; CDR3: CAISEPGQGGDTEAFF; DNA: TGTGCCATCAGTGAGCCGGGACAGGGCGGGGACACTGAAGCTTTCTTT
size: NA; D: TRBD2; J: TRBJ2-7; V: TRBV29-1; CDR3: CSVESGTRYEQYF; DNA: TGCAGCGTTGAGTCCGGGACTAGATACGAGCAGTACTTC
size: NA; D: NA; J: TRBJ1-2; V: TRBV29-1; CDR3: CSVARRLDYGYTF; DNA: TGCAGCGTTGCACGGAGACTCGACTATGGCTACACCTTC
size: NA; D: NA; J: TRBJ1-1; V: TRBV11-2; CDR3: CASSFTSGEKNTEAFF; DNA: TGTGCCAGCAGCTTTACATCCGGTGAGAAGAACACTGAAGCTTTCTTT
size: NA; D: NA; J: TRBJ1-1; V: TRBV4-1; CDR3: CASSPRLGGGTEAFF; DNA: TGCGCCAGCAGCCCCCGACTGGGGGGAGGAACTGAAGCTTTCTTT
size: few; D: NA; J: TRBJ2-7; V: TRBV6-2/TRBV6-3; CDR3: CASSPDELYEQYF; DNA: TGTGCCAGCAGCCCAGATGAGCTCTACGAGCAGTACTTC
size: NA; D: NA; J: TRBJ1-2; V: TRBV2; CDR3: CAIRENYGYTF; DNA: TGTGCCATCCGGGAAAACTATGGCTACACCTTC
size: NA; D: NA; J: TRBJ1-4; V: TRBV7-2; CDR3: CASSLVAAVEEKLFF; DNA: TGTGCCAGCAGCTTAGTAGCGGCAGTGGAAGAAAAACTGTTTTTT
size: NA; D: NA; J: TRBJ2-1; V: TRBV3-1/TRBV3-2; CDR3: CASSQDMSVGEDEQFF; DNA: TGTGCCAGCAGCCAAGATATGTCGGTGGGGGAAGATGAGCAGTTCTTC
size: once; D: TRBD2; J: TRBJ2-3; V: TRBV7-2; CDR3: CASSAGLAGGGQYF; DNA: TGTGCCAGCAGCGCAGGACTAGCGGGGGGTGGGCAGTATTTT
size: NA; D: TRBD1; J: TRBJ2-1; V: TRBV19; CDR3: CASSIGQGAAYEQFF; DNA: TGTGCCAGTAGTATTGGACAGGGGGCGGCATATGAGCAGTTCTTC
size: NA; D: NA; J: TRBJ2-7; V: TRBV28; CDR3: CASSAGPQETHEQYF; DNA: TGTGCCAGCAGTGCCGGACCTCAGGAAACTCACGAGCAGTACTTC
size: NA; D: NA; J: TRBJ1-1; V: TRBV19; CDR3: CASSSGRGTLSNTEAFF; DNA: TGTGCCAGTAGTTCCGGGAGGGGGACCCTTAGTAACACTGAAGCTTTCTTT
size: NA; D: NA; J: TRBJ1-1; V: TRBV5-6; CDR3: CASSLVNDLYTEAFF; DNA: TGTGCCAGCAGCTTGGTGAACGACCTTTACACTGAAGCTTTCTTT
size: once; D: NA; J: TRBJ1-5; V: TRBV3-1/TRBV3-2; CDR3: CASSQDHRAQPQHF; DNA: TGTGCCAGCAGCCAAGATCACCGGGCTCAGCCCCAGCATTTT
size: NA; D: TRBD1; J: TRBJ1-2; V: TRBV6-5; CDR3: CASSKGAFNGYTF; DNA: TGTGCCAGCAGTAAGGGGGCGTTTAACGGCTACACCTTC
size: NA; D: NA; J: TRBJ2-2; V: TRBV11-3; CDR3: CASSNLGSLNTGELFF; DNA: TGTGCCAGCAGCAATCTTGGCAGTCTGAACACCGGGGAGCTGTTTTTT
size: NA; D: NA; J: TRBJ1-1; V: TRBV24-1; CDR3: CATQGTTSPHTEAFF; DNA: TGTGCCACCCAGGGTACCACCTCCCCCCACACTGAAGCTTTCTTT
size: NA; D: NA; J: TRBJ1-3; V: TRBV30; CDR3: CAWSVRADFSGNTIYF; DNA: TGTGCCTGGAGTGTAAGGGCGGATTTCTCTGGAAACACCATATATTTT
size: NA; D: TRBD1; J: TRBJ1-5; V: TRBV6-5; CDR3: CASSYSTGLDQPQHF; DNA: TGTGCCAGCAGTTACTCGACAGGGTTAGACCAGCCCCAGCATTTT
size: NA; D: NA; J: TRBJ2-7; V: TRBV30; CDR3: CAWSEQTRSEQYF; DNA: TGTGCCTGGAGTGAACAAACTCGTTCCGAGCAGTACTTC
size: NA; D: NA; J: TRBJ1-1; V: TRBV7-3; CDR3: CASSPRGGTEAFF; DNA: TGTGCCAGCAGCCCCAGGGGAGGGACTGAAGCTTTCTTT
size: NA; D: TRBD1; J: TRBJ2-7; V: TRBV19; CDR3: CASSIEDRVHEQYF; DNA: TGTGCCAGTAGTATTGAGGACAGGGTCCACGAGCAGTACTTC
size: once; D: TRBD1; J: TRBJ1-3; V: TRBV18; CDR3: CASSPGQGDLSGNTIYF; DNA: TGTGCCAGCTCACCGGGACAGGGGGATCTCTCTGGAAACACCATATATTTT
size: NA; D: TRBD1; J: TRBJ1-1; V: TRBV9; CDR3: CASSPTGTGGESTEAFF; DNA: TGTGCCAGCAGCCCAACCGGGACAGGGGGCGAGAGCACTGAAGCTTTCTTT
size: NA; D: NA; J: TRBJ2-3; V: TRBV7-2; CDR3: CASSPSPRGSGTDTQYF; DNA: TGTGCCAGCAGCCCCTCCCCCCGGGGGAGCGGCACAGATACGCAGTATTTT
size: NA; D: TRBD2; J: TRBJ2-1; V: TRBV4-3; CDR3: CASSQSLNGGGRASEQFF; DNA: TGCGCCAGCAGCCAAAGCCTTAACGGGGGCGGGAGGGCCAGTGAGCAGTTCTTC
size: few; D: NA; J: TRBJ1-6; V: TRBV28; CDR3: CASSTGDGSPLHF; DNA: TGTGCCAGCAGTACGGGGGATGGCTCACCCCTCCACTTT
size: NA; D: NA; J: TRBJ2-1; V: TRBV2; CDR3: CASWDISSYNEQFF; DNA: TGTGCCAGCTGGGACATTTCATCCTACAATGAGCAGTTCTTC
size: NA; D: NA; J: TRBJ2-3; V: TRBV7-3; CDR3: CASKDGPTTDTQYF; DNA: TGTGCCAGCAAAGATGGGCCAACCACAGATACGCAGTATTTT
size: NA; D: NA; J: TRBJ2-2; V: TRBV4-3; CDR3: CASSPRGTGGRRTGELFF; DNA: TGCGCCAGCAGCCCCAGGGGGACCGGTGGGAGGAGGACCGGGGAGCTGTTTTTT
size: NA; D: NA; J: TRBJ2-2; V: TRBV7-8; CDR3: CASSLGQGFGTGELFF; DNA: TGTGCCAGCAGCTTAGGCCAGGGCTTTGGCACCGGGGAGCTGTTTTTT
size: NA; D: NA; J: TRBJ2-1; V: TRBV24-1; CDR3: CATSDLRGGNEQFF; DNA: TGTGCCACCAGTGACTTGAGGGGAGGTAATGAGCAGTTCTTC
size: NA; D: TRBD1; J: TRBJ2-1; V: TRBV11-2; CDR3: CASSPNPGQGSGEQFF; DNA: TGTGCCAGCAGCCCTAATCCGGGACAGGGGTCTGGCGAGCAGTTCTTC
size: NA; D: NA; J: TRBJ2-1; V: TRBV21-1; CDR3: CATNPSLTGYYYNEQFF; DNA: TGTGCCACCAACCCCTCCCTCACGGGGTATTACTACAATGAGCAGTTCTTC
size: once; D: NA; J: TRBJ1-2; V: TRBV6-6; CDR3: CATNPLRRNGYTF; DNA: TGTGCCACCAACCCACTCCGCAGAAATGGCTACACCTTC
size: NA; D: NA; J: TRBJ1-1; V: TRBV5-1; CDR3: CASRSTPNTEAFF; DNA: TGCGCCAGCAGATCGACTCCGAACACTGAAGCTTTCTTT
size: NA; D: NA; J: TRBJ1-4; V: TRBV28; CDR3: CASSPGDYNEKLFF; DNA: TGTGCCAGCAGTCCAGGGGATTACAATGAAAAACTGTTTTTT
size: NA; D: NA; J: TRBJ2-7; V: TRBV11-1; CDR3: CASSTGRAQYEQYF; DNA: TGTGCCAGCAGCACCGGCAGGGCCCAATACGAGCAGTACTTC
size: NA; D: NA; J: TRBJ2-1; V: TRBV7-2; CDR3: CASSLAPHFSHEQFF; DNA: TGTGCCAGCAGCTTAGCGCCCCATTTCAGCCATGAGCAGTTCTTC
size: NA; D: NA; J: TRBJ2-7; V: TRBV6-5; CDR3: CASRRVSYEQYF; DNA: TGTGCCAGCAGGCGCGTTAGTTACGAGCAGTACTTC
size: NA; D: NA; J: TRBJ2-3; V: TRBV5-1; CDR3: CASSLAGGTDTQYF; DNA: TGCGCCAGCAGCTTGGCCGGTGGCACAGATACGCAGTATTTT
size: NA; D: NA; J: TRBJ1-1; V: TRBV9; CDR3: CASSVAGLHMNTEAFF; DNA: TGTGCCAGCAGCGTAGCAGGGCTACACATGAACACTGAAGCTTTCTTT
size: NA; D: NA; J: TRBJ1-2; V: TRBV10-3; CDR3: CATSSGEHYGYTF; DNA: TGTGCCACTTCCTCCGGGGAACACTATGGCTACACCTTC
size: NA; D: NA; J: TRBJ2-5; V: TRBV18; CDR3: CASSPPAKRETQYF; DNA: TGTGCCAGCTCACCACCGGCCAAAAGAGAGACCCAGTACTTC